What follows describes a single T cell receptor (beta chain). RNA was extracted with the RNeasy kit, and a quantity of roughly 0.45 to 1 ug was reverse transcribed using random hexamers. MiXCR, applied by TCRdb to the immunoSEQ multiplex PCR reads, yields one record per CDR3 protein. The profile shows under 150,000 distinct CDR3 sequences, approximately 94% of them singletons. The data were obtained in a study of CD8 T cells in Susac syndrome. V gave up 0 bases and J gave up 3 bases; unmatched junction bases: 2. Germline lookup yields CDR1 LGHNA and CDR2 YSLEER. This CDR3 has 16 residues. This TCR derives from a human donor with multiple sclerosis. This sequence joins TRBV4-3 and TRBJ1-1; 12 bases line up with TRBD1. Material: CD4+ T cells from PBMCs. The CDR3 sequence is CASSQDRDRGHTEAFF. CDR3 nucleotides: TGCGCCAGCAGCCAAGATCGGGACAGGGGGCACACTGAAGCTTTCTTT.